This is a list of T cell receptor beta chains from one sample in a study of persistence of HIV-infected CD4 T cells. Profiled with immunoSEQ multiplex PCR; TCRdb holds only in-frame clones, not every one. The data contain fewer than 40,000 clones, 82% of them singletons. Their specific antigens are unknown. The sample in question was CD4+ T cells sorted from PBMCs after approximately 19-hour stimulation, obtained from a patient who received antiretroviral therapy. All receptors come from an adult woman with HIV who was CMV-seropositive. The CDR3 runs from the conserved cysteine through the conserved F or W. A D gene is named only where the DNA matches it firmly. Clone size is shown for a subset of rows, as once, few, many or a class of expanded clone.

clone_size	d_call	j_call	v_call	cdr3_nt	cdr3_aa
once	TRBD1	TRBJ1-5	TRBV5-5	TGTGCCAGCAGCTTGGGGGCAGGGGGCATTTCAGGCCAGCCCCAGCATTTT	CASSLGAGGISGQPQHF
.	TRBD1	TRBJ1-2	TRBV5-1	TGCGCCAGCAGCTCTTCCGGGACAGGAGGCTATGGCTACACCTTC	CASSSSGTGGYGYTF
.	.	TRBJ1-3	TRBV18	TGTGCCAGCTCACCAATTGCCCCCACGCTTCTAGCCGGAAACTCTGGAAACACCATATATTTT	CASSPIAPTLLAGNSGNTIYF
.	TRBD1	TRBJ1-5	TRBV10-3	TGTGCCATCAGAGAGACAGGGGAACATCAGCCCCAGCATTTT	CAIRETGEHQPQHF
.	.	TRBJ1-2	TRBV18	TGTGCCAGCTCACTCGGGGTCTGGGACTATGGCTACACCTTC	CASSLGVWDYGYTF
.	TRBD1	TRBJ1-1	TRBV7-2	TGTGCCAGCAGCCCCAGGACAGGGACGATGAACACTGAAGCTTTCTTT	CASSPRTGTMNTEAFF
.	.	TRBJ1-1	TRBV18	TGTGCCAGCTCACTCCAGGGGAGCACTGAAGCTTTCTTT	CASSLQGSTEAFF
.	TRBD1	TRBJ2-3	TRBV6-5	TGTGCCAGCAGTTCACTAGGGACAGGGCGCACAGATACGCAGTATTTT	CASSSLGTGRTDTQYF
.	.	TRBJ1-5	TRBV6-1	TGTGCCAGCAGTGAATGGGAGACTGCGGATCAGCCCCAGCATTTT	CASSEWETADQPQHF
.	.	TRBJ2-7	TRBV4-3	TGCGCCAGCAGCCAGGGTCGACACTCCTACGAGCAGTACTTC	CASSQGRHSYEQYF
.	.	TRBJ2-6	TRBV28	TGTGCCAGCAGTTTCGAAACCTTGGGGTCTGGGGCCAACGTCCTGACTTTC	CASSFETLGSGANVLTF
.	.	TRBJ1-5	TRBV19	TGTGCCAGTAGTAGTCAGGGAGGACGCAATCAGCCCCAGCATTTT	CASSSQGGRNQPQHF
.	.	TRBJ1-5	TRBV19	TGTGCCAGCCTGACTGGGGGGGGCAACCAGCCCCAGCATTTT	CASLTGGGNQPQHF
once	.	TRBJ1-1	TRBV30	TGTGCCTGGAGTCGGGGGAGGACTGAAGCTTTCTTT	CAWSRGRTEAFF
.	.	TRBJ1-2	TRBV7-2	TGTGCCAGCAGCTCGACGACAGTCGGCTATGGCTACACCTTC	CASSSTTVGYGYTF
.	.	TRBJ1-1	TRBV7-2	TGTGCCAGCAGCTTAGGGCCAGGCGGGGGTGAAGCTTTCTTT	CASSLGPGGGEAFF
.	.	TRBJ1-1	TRBV20-1	TGCAGTGCAAGGGGGGACGCTGAAGCTTTCTTT	CSARGDAEAFF
.	.	TRBJ1-2	TRBV12-3/TRBV12-4	TGTGCCAGCAGATCAACAGGGAAGGATGGCTACACCTTC	CASRSTGKDGYTF
.	TRBD1	TRBJ2-5	TRBV23-1	TGCGCCAGCAGTCCCCGGGACAGGGGGCTGGAGACCCAGTACTTC	CASSPRDRGLETQYF
.	.	TRBJ2-3	TRBV5-5	TGTGCCAGCAGCTTGGGTCCGGATCGGGATACGCAGTATTTT	CASSLGPDRDTQYF
few	.	TRBJ2-7	TRBV5-4	TGTGCCAGCAGCTTGACAGGACGGAGCTCCTACGAGCAGTACTTC	CASSLTGRSSYEQYF
once	TRBD2	TRBJ2-5	TRBV5-4	TGTGCCAGCAGCTCGATATCGGGACTAAGTCAAGAGACCCAGTACTTC	CASSSISGLSQETQYF
.	.	TRBJ1-2	TRBV4-3	TGCGCCAGCAGCCAAGATAGCAGGGCGAACTATGGCTACACCTTC	CASSQDSRANYGYTF
.	.	TRBJ1-2	TRBV30	TGTGCCTGGAGTGCTTATGGGAGCTACACCTTC	CAWSAYGSYTF
.	.	TRBJ1-6	TRBV19	TGTGCCAGTACCTCCCAAGCAGGGGACGGTTCACCCCTCCACTTT	CASTSQAGDGSPLHF
.	TRBD1	TRBJ1-1	TRBV28	TGTGCCAGCAGCTTAACTACCGGGACAGGGGGCAAGTCTGAAGCTTTCTTT	CASSLTTGTGGKSEAFF
.	.	TRBJ2-1	TRBV28	TGTGCCAGCCTTAGCGGAGGCTACTCCTACAATGAGCAGTTCTTC	CASLSGGYSYNEQFF
.	TRBD1	TRBJ1-2	TRBV6-2/TRBV6-3	TGTGCCAGCACCCCGACAGGGGGATTCTATGGCTACACCTTC	CASTPTGGFYGYTF
.	TRBD1	TRBJ1-6	TRBV27	TGTGCCAGCAGTTTTTCTCGGGGACAGGGGACTGTTTCACCCCTCCACTTT	CASSFSRGQGTVSPLHF